The next 27 T cell receptor beta chains were all read from a single sample in a study of siplizumab effects on memory and regulatory T cells. The data were produced by immunoSEQ multiplex PCR, yet TCRdb's version contains in-frame clones alone and is incomplete. Among 94,000 or so clones listed, about 96% were seen once. Sequenced material: naive CD4+ T cells sorted from blood. These receptors originate from a human donor in good health.

V gene TRBV10-1 combines with J gene TRBJ1-3; the D gene is possibly TRBD1 (5 bases). Trimming stripped 3 bases from V and 1 base from J, with 7 bases between. The CDR3 loop spans 14 amino acids. Germline V gene sequence: CDR1 WNHNN, CDR2 SYGVQD (reference sequence). CDR3 protein: CASSEGESGNTIYF. In DNA, the CDR3 is TGCGCCAGCAGTGAAGGGGAATCTGGAAACACCATATATTTT.

The chain combines TRBV12-5 with TRBJ2-4; tentatively, D is TRBD1 (6 bases). V lost 3 bases and J lost 8, with 11 bases in between. CDR1 and CDR2 (germline): LGHNT, FRNRAP. The CDR3 is 13 amino acids. The chain's CDR3 is CASGLQGGDIQYF. The CDR3 DNA reads as TGTGCTAGTGGTTTACAGGGTGGCGACATTCAGTACTTC.

This rearrangement joins TRBV27 to TRBJ1-5; D unresolved. The CDR3 is 15 amino acids. V was shortened by 4 bases and J by 3 bases, with 13 bases between the two germline ends. Germline CDR1 and CDR2: MNHEY and SMNVEV (reference sequence). For the CDR3, the DNA is TGTGCCAGCAGTTCATCACCGGGATCCAATCAGCCCCAGCATTTT. Its translation: CASSSSPGSNQPQHF.

The chain employs TRBV27 and TRBJ1-5; unclear D gene. Trimming removed 5 bases at V and 0 bases at J, with 5 bases between. This CDR3 comprises 13 residues. Germline V CDR1 and CDR2: MNHEY, SMNVEV (reference sequence). Here the CDR3 DNA reads TGTGCCAGCAGTCGGGCTAGCAATCAGCCCCAGCATTTT. Translated: CASSRASNQPQHF.

The rearrangement joins TRBV18 to TRBJ1-6; 7 bases fit TRBD1. The V gene's germline CDR1 is KGHSH and CDR2 LQKENI. The CDR3 covers 15 residues. J was trimmed by 9 bases and V by 2 bases; bases with no gene match: 7. The CDR3 bases are TGTGCCAGCTCACCAAACAGGGGTGAGACTTCACCCCTCCACTTT. It codes for CASSPNRGETSPLHF.

The V call is TRBV5-7, the J call TRBJ1-2; D unclear. TRBV5-7 is flagged as an ORF with uncertain function. V gave up 2 bases and J gave up 3 bases, with 11 bases separating them. This CDR3 has 14 amino acids. The CDR3: CASSLLGFDYGYTF. CDR3 DNA sequence: TGTGCCAGCAGCTTACTAGGGTTCGACTATGGCTACACCTTC.

In DNA, the CDR3 is TGCGCCAGTCTCCCAGGGGGCCTAGAATCCTACGAGCAGTACTTC. Translation gives CASLPGGLESYEQYF. This chain joins TRBV5-1 and TRBJ2-7, with 8 bases lining up with TRBD1. Germline V lookup: CDR1 SGHRS, CDR2 YFSETQ. The CDR3 runs to 15 residues. Losses at the gene ends were 8 bases for V and 1 base for J; bases not matched to a gene: 11.

This chain links TRBV19 with TRBJ2-3; 10 bases map to TRBD2. Germline V gene lookup returns CDR1 LNHDA and CDR2 SQIVND (reference sequence). Trimming removed 5 bases from V and 8 bases from J; junction bases left unmatched: 13. This CDR3 has 16 residues. CDR3 in amino acids: CASSPRERGGIGTQYF. The CDR3, as DNA: TGTGCCAGTAGTCCCAGGGAGCGGGGGGGCATAGGTACGCAGTATTTT.

This sequence joins TRBV7-2 and TRBJ2-7, with D possibly being TRBD1 (6 bases). V dropped 0 bases and J dropped 0 bases, with 12 bases sitting between them. Germline-derived CDR1 and CDR2 are SGHTA and FQGNSA. There are 16 residues in the CDR3. This chain's CDR3 is CASSLAGTDSSYEQYF. In nucleotides, the CDR3 is TGTGCCAGCAGCTTAGCCGGGACGGACAGCTCCTACGAGCAGTACTTC.

The genes are TRBV9 and TRBJ2-5, with D uncertain. Germline loops: CDR1 SGDLS, CDR2 YYNGEE. The CDR3 spans 16 residues. Deletions cut 0 bases from V and 2 bases from J, with 14 bases between. The CDR3 is CASSVAVAGSQETQYF. The CDR3 nucleotides are TGTGCCAGCAGCGTAGCTGTGGCAGGATCACAAGAGACCCAGTACTTC.

The rearrangement joins TRBV18 to TRBJ2-2; 8 bases align to TRBD2. CDR1 and CDR2 from the germline V gene are KGHSH and LQKENI. V trimming: 3 bases; J trimming: 7 bases; junction bases outside the gene matches: 4. CDR3 length equals 14 residues. The CDR3 coding sequence is TGTGCCAGCTCACCGCGGGGGGAGATCGGGGAGCTGTTTTTT. It specifies CASSPRGEIGELFF.

This chain joins TRBV25-1 and TRBJ1-4; D might be TRBD1 (5 bases). V shed 1 base and J shed 6 bases, with 12 bases lying between them. CDR1 and CDR2 from the germline V gene are MGHDK and SYGVNS. This CDR3 is 15 amino acids long. The CDR3 DNA follows: TGTGCCAGCAGTGAATTACGGGGGGTGGATGAAAAACTGTTTTTT. Protein: CASSELRGVDEKLFF.

The V gene is TRBV6-6, the J gene TRBJ1-4; the D gene is possibly TRBD1 (5 bases). The germline gives CDR1 MNHNY, CDR2 SVGAGI (reference sequence). CDR3 length equals 15 residues. V lost 5 bases and J lost 5, with 15 bases in between. CDR3 sequence (DNA): TGTGCCAGCAGTAACCCGGGGGGAATAAATGAAAAACTGTTTTTT. This encodes CASSNPGGINEKLFF.

This chain uses TRBV4-3 with TRBJ2-3; D is perhaps TRBD2 (6 bases). Germline lookup yields CDR1 LGHNA and CDR2 YSLEER. V lost 0 bases and J 2 bases, leaving 15 bases between the germline ends. This CDR3 contains 17 residues. CDR3 sequence (DNA): TGCGCCAGCAGCCAAGATCGCGGGTGGGACTTCACAGATACGCAGTATTTT. Amino acids: CASSQDRGWDFTDTQYF.

This rearrangement joins TRBV7-3 to TRBJ2-7; the D is unclear. The CDR3 length is 13 residues. Germline CDR1 reads SGHTA; CDR2 reads FQGTGA. Between the trimmed V and J ends, which lost 5 bases and 4 bases, there was a span of 12 bases. In nucleotides, the CDR3 is TGTGCCAGCAGCCCCTATCACGGGTACGAGCAGTACTTC. It encodes CASSPYHGYEQYF. The full variable domain, rest sourced from reference TRBV7-3 and TRBJ2-7, is GAGVSQTPSNKVTEKGKYVELRCDPISGHTALYWYRQSLGQGPEFLIYFQGTGAADDSGLPNDRFFAVRPEGSVSTLKIQRTERGDSAVYLCASSPYHGYEQYFGPGTRLTVT.

The V and J genes are TRBV10-3 and TRBJ1-1; no clear D gene. There are 13 residues in the CDR3. V lost 7 bases to trimming and J lost 0 bases, with 9 bases between them. Germline CDR1 ENHRY, CDR2 SYGVKD. This CDR3 reads CAITNVVNTEAFF. The CDR3 nucleotides read TGTGCCATCACGAACGTAGTGAACACTGAAGCTTTCTTT.

V gene TRBV10-3 combines with J gene TRBJ2-5; TRBD1 is a possible D gene (6 bases). With 7 bases removed from V and 4 bases from J, the gap between germline ends came to 19 bases. CDR1 is ENHRY and CDR2 is SYGVKD in the germline V gene. The CDR3 contains 15 residues. The CDR3 loop is CAINANRDNPETQYF. The CDR3 DNA reads as TGTGCCATCAACGCAAACCGGGACAACCCAGAGACCCAGTACTTC.

The rearrangement joins TRBV2 to TRBJ1-4, with no clear D. The germline gives CDR1 SNHLY, CDR2 FYNNEI. V lost 4 bases and J lost 8, with 14 bases in between. CDR3 length: 14 amino acids. This chain's CDR3 is CASSGLEVKEKLFF. CDR3 DNA sequence: TGTGCCAGCAGTGGCTTAGAGGTAAAGGAAAAACTGTTTTTT.

The genes are TRBV6-5 and TRBJ1-2, with D perhaps matching TRBD1 (5 bases). V was shortened by 0 bases and J by 5 bases, with 10 bases between the two germline ends. Per germline, CDR1 MNHEY and CDR2 SVGAGI. The CDR3 sequence is 14 residues long. The CDR3 nucleotides are TGTGCCAGCAGTTACTCGGGCGGGGGTTATGGCTACACCTTC. Translating it yields CASSYSGGGYGYTF.

V gene TRBV20-1 combines with J gene TRBJ1-2; D is ambiguous. This CDR3 has 11 residues. Trimming removed 3 bases from V and 5 bases from J, with 7 bases in between. Germline CDR1 DFQATT, CDR2 SNEGSKA (reference sequence). CDR3 bases: TGCAGTGCTAGTCAGGCATATGGCTACACCTTC. This encodes CSASQAYGYTF.

Written as DNA, the CDR3 is TGTGCCAGCAGCTCTAGCGGGGGGGCTTCGGCTGAGCAGTTCTTC. Its protein is CASSSSGGASAEQFF. This chain connects TRBV7-2 to TRBJ2-1, with TRBD2 identical over 12 bases. This CDR3 contains 15 residues. Trimming removed 4 bases from V and 9 bases from J; junction bases left unmatched: 7. Germline lookup yields CDR1 SGHTA and CDR2 FQGNSA.

The chain uses TRBV5-1 and TRBJ2-3, with D perhaps TRBD1 (5 bases). From germline, CDR1 is SGHRS and CDR2 YFSETQ. The CDR3 sequence is 14 residues long. V lost 0 bases and J lost 1, with 6 bases in between. CDR3 coding DNA: TGCGCCAGCAGCTTGGAAGGGGGCACAGATACGCAGTATTTT. Protein: CASSLEGGTDTQYF.

The chain joins TRBV5-1 to TRBJ2-4; weak D call: TRBD2 (6 bases). Germline CDR1 SGHRS, CDR2 YFSETQ. The germline V and J ends were trimmed by 0 bases and 3 bases, with 10 bases remaining between them. The CDR3 is 15 amino acids. CDR3 protein: CASSLGGAVKNIQYF. CDR3 bases: TGCGCCAGCAGCTTGGGCGGGGCGGTCAAAAACATTCAGTACTTC.

The chain combines TRBV6-5 with TRBJ1-2, with 8 nucleotides matching TRBD1. Germline V gene lookup returns CDR1 MNHEY and CDR2 SVGAGI. V lost 1 base to trimming and J lost 7 bases; unmatched junction nucleotides: 5. The CDR3 totals 14 residues. CDR3 coding DNA: TGTGCCAGCAGTTACTTGACAGGGGTGGGTGGCTACACCTTC. Translated: CASSYLTGVGGYTF.

The rearrangement uses TRBV13 and TRBJ1-3, with a weak D call TRBD1 (5 bases). CDR3 length: 14 amino acids. V lost 3 bases and J 2 bases, leaving 8 bases between the germline ends. Germline-derived CDR1 and CDR2 are PRHDT and FYEKMQ (reference sequence). This CDR3 reads CASSFRGTGNTIYF. Written as DNA, the CDR3 is TGTGCCAGCAGCTTTAGGGGAACTGGAAACACCATATATTTT.

This rearrangement joins TRBV18 to TRBJ2-7, with 12 bases lining up with TRBD2. The CDR3 runs to 16 residues. The V and J ends lost 5 bases and 1 base, in that order; junction bases with no gene match: 6. Germline-derived CDR1 and CDR2 are KGHSH and LQKENI. This CDR3 reads CASSTTLAGGSYEQYF. The CDR3 bases are TGTGCCAGCTCAACTACACTAGCGGGGGGTTCCTACGAGCAGTACTTC. The whole variable domain, filled in from reference TRBV18 and TRBJ2-7, reads NAGVMQNPRHLVRRRGQEARLRCSPMKGHSHVYWYRQLPEEGLKFMVYLQKENIIDESGMPKERFSAEFPKEGPSILRIQQVVRGDSAAYFCASSTTLAGGSYEQYFGPGTRLTVT.

The chain recombines TRBV4-2 with TRBJ1-2, with D tentatively TRBD1 (6 bases). Looked up from germline, CDR1 is LGHNA and CDR2 is YNFKEQ. V gave up 0 bases and J gave up 4 bases, with 12 bases separating them. This CDR3 spans 15 amino acids. The CDR3 bases are TGTGCCAGCAGCCAAGATCGACAGGATGGCTATGGCTACACCTTC. This codes for CASSQDRQDGYGYTF.